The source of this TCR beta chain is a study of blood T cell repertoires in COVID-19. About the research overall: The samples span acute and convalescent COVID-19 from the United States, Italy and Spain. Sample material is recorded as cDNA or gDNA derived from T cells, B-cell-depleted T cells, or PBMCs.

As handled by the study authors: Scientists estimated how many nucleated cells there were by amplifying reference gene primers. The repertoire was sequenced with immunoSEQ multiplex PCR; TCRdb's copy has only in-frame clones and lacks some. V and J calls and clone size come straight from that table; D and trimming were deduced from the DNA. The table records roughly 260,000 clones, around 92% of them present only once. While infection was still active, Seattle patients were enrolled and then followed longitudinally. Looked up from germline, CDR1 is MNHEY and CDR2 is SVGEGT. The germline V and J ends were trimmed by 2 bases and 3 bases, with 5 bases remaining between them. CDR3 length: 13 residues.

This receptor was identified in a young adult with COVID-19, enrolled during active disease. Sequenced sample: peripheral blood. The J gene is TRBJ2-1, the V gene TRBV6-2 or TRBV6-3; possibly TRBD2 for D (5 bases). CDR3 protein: CASSYRDYNEQFF. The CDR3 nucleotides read TGTGCCAGCAGTTACCGGGACTACAATGAGCAGTTCTTC.